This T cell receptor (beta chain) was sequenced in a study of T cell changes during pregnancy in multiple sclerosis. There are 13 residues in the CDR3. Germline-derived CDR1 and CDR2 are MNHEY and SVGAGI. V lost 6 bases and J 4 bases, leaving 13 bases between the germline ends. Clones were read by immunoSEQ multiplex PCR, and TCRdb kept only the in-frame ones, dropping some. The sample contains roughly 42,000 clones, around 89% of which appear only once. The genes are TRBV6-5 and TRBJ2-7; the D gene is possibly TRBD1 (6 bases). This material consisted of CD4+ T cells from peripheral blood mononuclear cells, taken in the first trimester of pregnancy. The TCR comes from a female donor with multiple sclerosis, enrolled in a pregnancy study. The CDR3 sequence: CASRQGQKYEQYF. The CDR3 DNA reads TGTGCCAGCAGACAGGGCCAGAAATACGAGCAGTACTTC.